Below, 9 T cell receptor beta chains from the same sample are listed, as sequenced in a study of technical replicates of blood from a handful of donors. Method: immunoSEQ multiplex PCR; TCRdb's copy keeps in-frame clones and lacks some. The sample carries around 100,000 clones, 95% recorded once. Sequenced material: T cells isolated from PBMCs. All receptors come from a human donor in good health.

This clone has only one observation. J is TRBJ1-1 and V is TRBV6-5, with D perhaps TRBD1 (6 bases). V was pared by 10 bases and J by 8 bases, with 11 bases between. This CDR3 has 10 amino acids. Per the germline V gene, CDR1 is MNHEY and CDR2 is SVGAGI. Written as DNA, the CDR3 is TGTGCCACCGTACAGGGCGAAGCTTTCTTT. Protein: CATVQGEAFF.

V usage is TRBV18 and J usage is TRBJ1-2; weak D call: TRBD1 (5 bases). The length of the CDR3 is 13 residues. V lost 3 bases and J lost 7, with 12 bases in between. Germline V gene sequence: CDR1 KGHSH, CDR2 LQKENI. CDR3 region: CASSPVGASGYTF. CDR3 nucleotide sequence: TGTGCCAGCTCACCCGTAGGGGCGAGTGGCTACACCTTC.

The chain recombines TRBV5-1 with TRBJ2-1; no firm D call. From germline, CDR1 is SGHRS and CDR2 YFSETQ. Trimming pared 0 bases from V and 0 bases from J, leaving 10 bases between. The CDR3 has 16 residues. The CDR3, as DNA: TGCGCCAGCAGCTTGGTCGGTATTATCTCCTACAATGAGCAGTTCTTC. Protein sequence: CASSLVGIISYNEQFF.

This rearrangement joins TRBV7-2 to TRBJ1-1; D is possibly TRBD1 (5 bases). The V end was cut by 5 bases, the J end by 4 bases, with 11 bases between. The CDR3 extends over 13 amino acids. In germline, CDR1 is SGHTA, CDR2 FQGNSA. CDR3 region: CASSPGWTTEAFF. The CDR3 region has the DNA TGTGCCAGCAGCCCAGGGTGGACCACTGAAGCTTTCTTT.

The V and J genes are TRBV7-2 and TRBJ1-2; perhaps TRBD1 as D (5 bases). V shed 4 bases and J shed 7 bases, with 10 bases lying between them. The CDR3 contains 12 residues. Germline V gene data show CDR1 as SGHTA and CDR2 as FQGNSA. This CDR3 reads CASSSSGLGYTF. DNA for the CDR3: TGTGCCAGCAGCTCCTCAGGGCTTGGCTACACCTTC.

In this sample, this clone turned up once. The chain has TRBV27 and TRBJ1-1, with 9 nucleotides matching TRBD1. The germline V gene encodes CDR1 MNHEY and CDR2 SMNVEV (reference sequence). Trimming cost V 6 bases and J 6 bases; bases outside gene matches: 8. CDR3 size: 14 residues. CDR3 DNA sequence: TGTGCCAGCAGGGCCCTGACAGGGGGGGCTGAAGCTTTCTTT. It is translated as CASRALTGGAEAFF.

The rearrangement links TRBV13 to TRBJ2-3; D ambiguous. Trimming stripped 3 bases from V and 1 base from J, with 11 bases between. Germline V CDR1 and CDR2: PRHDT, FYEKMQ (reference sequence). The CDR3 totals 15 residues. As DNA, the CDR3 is TGTGCCAGCAGCTTCTACGGGTACGGCACAGATACGCAGTATTTT. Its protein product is CASSFYGYGTDTQYF.

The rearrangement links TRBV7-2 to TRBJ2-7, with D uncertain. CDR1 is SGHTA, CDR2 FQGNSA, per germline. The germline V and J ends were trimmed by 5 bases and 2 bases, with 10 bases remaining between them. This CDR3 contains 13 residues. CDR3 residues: CASSPPGPYEQYF. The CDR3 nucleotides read TGTGCCAGCAGCCCACCTGGGCCCTACGAGCAGTACTTC.

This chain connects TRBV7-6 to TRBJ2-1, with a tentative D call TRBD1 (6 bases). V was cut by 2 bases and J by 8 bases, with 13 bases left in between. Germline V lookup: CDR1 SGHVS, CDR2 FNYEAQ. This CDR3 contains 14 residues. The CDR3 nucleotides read TGTGCCAGCAGCTTACGGGGACATGGGGATGAGCAGTTCTTC. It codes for CASSLRGHGDEQFF.